This record looks at one T cell receptor beta chain sequence and its context. Original methodology: Reference gene primer amplification gave nucleated cell count estimates. The method was immunoSEQ multiplex PCR; TCRdb's version includes in-frame clones alone and lacks a portion of them. Clone size and V and J calls were adopted from that table, with D and trimming inferred from the DNA. This table has tens of thousands of clones, roughly 76% appearing once. The V end was cut by 4 bases, the J end by 0 bases, with 9 bases between. CDR3 length: 15 amino acids. Germline V gene sequence: CDR1 SGHAT, CDR2 FQNNGV. This sample was included in a study of blood T cell repertoires in COVID-19.

The rearrangement joins TRBV11-2 to TRBJ1-4; possible D gene TRBD1, 6 bases. Sample: peripheral blood. This sequence originates from a woman in her 70s with acute or convalescent COVID-19. CDR3 nucleotide sequence: TGTGCCAGCAGCTATGGACAGCCAACTAATGAAAAACTGTTTTTT. Encoded protein: CASSYGQPTNEKLFF.